This TCR beta chain comes out of a study of blood T cell repertoires in COVID-19. Study as a whole: COVID-19 samples from acute and convalescent phases originated in the United States, Italy and Spain. T cells, B-cell-depleted T cells, or PBMCs provided the cDNA or gDNA that served as material.

As originally analysed: Estimation of nucleated cell counts relied on the amplification of reference gene primers. Data came from immunoSEQ multiplex PCR; TCRdb stores just in-frame clones and leaves some out. D and trimming were read from the DNA, whereas the V and J calls and clone size are those reported in that table. Found here are 25,000 to 30,000 clones, about 78% of them singletons; the top ten hold around 21%. This CDR3 is 13 amino acids long. Germline values: CDR1 MDHEN, CDR2 SYDVKM. The junction had 5 bases not matched to a gene; V was cut back by 7 bases and J by 6 bases. This clone ranks as medium-sized.

The receptor was isolated from a boy aged 2 to 10 with active or convalescent COVID-19. This rearrangement joins TRBV28 to TRBJ1-5, with 8 nucleotides matching TRBD1. The specimen was peripheral blood. The CDR3 coding sequence is TGTGCCAGCAAACCAGGGGGCGTTCAGCCCCAGCATTTT. This sequence encodes CASKPGGVQPQHF.